Listed below are T cell receptor beta chains from one sample, sequenced in a study of blood T cells in healthy people across ages. Each CDR3 protein gets one entry after TCRdb re-called the 5' RACE reads with MiXCR. The data hold roughly 720,000 distinct CDR3 sequences, with roughly 53% observed a single time. What was sequenced was blood. The receptor source for this set is a man older than 75 in good health. CDR3s include the opening cysteine and the closing phenylalanine or tryptophan. A D gene is named only where the DNA matches it firmly. Only some rows state a clone size, as once, few, many or a class for expanded clones.

>TRBV20-1|.|few|TRBJ1-5
CSATDRSSNQPQHF
TGCAGTGCTACAGACAGGAGTAGCAATCAGCCCCAGCATTTT
>TRBV14|.|.|TRBJ1-2
CASSQGETVYGYTF
TGTGCCAGCAGCCAAGGGGAGACAGTTTATGGCTACACCTTC
>TRBV7-9|.|.|TRBJ1-1
CASSFSVGGNTEAFF
TGTGCCAGCAGCTTCTCTGTGGGGGGTAACACTGAAGCTTTCTTT
>TRBV12-3/TRBV12-4|TRBD2|.|TRBJ2-3
CASRTSGSPPESRYAYF
TGTGCCAGCAGAACTAGCGGGAGCCCGCCCGAAAGCAGATACGCGTATTTT
>TRBV29-1|TRBD1|.|TRBJ2-3
CNTTGGSLVSTDTQYF
TGCAACACTACAGGGGGGTCCTTGGTTAGCACAGATACGCAGTATTTT
>TRBV13|.|.|TRBJ1-1
CASSLTIGAFF
TGTGCCAGCAGCTTAACAATTGGAGCTTTCTTT
>TRBV7-9|.|.|TRBJ1-2
CASKPQGRDYGYTF
TGTGCCAGCAAGCCCCAGGGGAGGGACTATGGCTACACCTTC
>TRBV2|TRBD1|.|TRBJ2-3
CASRPSTSDRAQHRYAYF
TGTGCCAGCAGACCTTCAACCTCGGACAGGGCACAGCACAGATACGCGTATTTT
>TRBV27|.|few|TRBJ2-3
CASSFKRYAYF
TGTGCCAGCAGTTTCAAGAGATACGCGTATTTT
>TRBV7-9|TRBD2|.|TRBJ2-7
CASSSGTSGSTQYF
TGTGCCAGCAGCTCCGGGACTAGCGGGAGCACCCAGTACTTC
>TRBV2|TRBD1|.|TRBJ2-5
CASLEQGAREATQYF
TGTGCCAGTCTTGAGCAGGGGGCGCGAGAGGCGACCCAGTACTTC
>TRBV20-1|.|few|TRBJ1-2
CSARGRGDNNYGYTF
TGCAGTGCTAGAGGGAGAGGTGACAATAACTATGGCTACACCTTC
>TRBV7-9|.|.|TRBJ1-2
CASSLSVPAGYTF
TGTGCCAGCAGCTTATCCGTCCCCGCGGGCTACACCTTC
>TRBV12-3/TRBV12-4|.|few|TRBJ2-4
CASSPRRGVDIQYF
TGTGCCAGCAGCCCCCGAAGGGGGGTAGACATTCAGTACTTC
>TRBV28|TRBD2|.|TRBJ2-2
CASSSIGTILNTGELFF
TGTGCCAGCAGTTCTATCGGGACTATCTTGAACACCGGGGAGCTGTTTTTT
>TRBV20-1|.|.|TRBJ2-7
CSARDRYSYEQYF
TGCAGTGCTAGAGATAGATATTCCTACGAGCAGTACTTC
>TRBV5-1|TRBD1|.|TRBJ2-1
CASSFWTGEGYEQFF
TGCGCCAGCAGCTTCTGGACAGGGGAAGGATATGAGCAGTTCTTC
>TRBV7-2|.|few|TRBJ2-7
CASSQGGVKYEQYF
TGTGCCAGCAGCCAAGGGGGTGTTAAGTACGAGCAGTACTTC
>TRBV20-1|TRBD2|.|TRBJ2-1
CSASGTSGSTSYNEQFF
TGCAGTGCTTCCGGGACTAGCGGGTCGACCTCCTACAATGAGCAGTTCTTC
>TRBV29-1|TRBD2|.|TRBJ2-5
CSVPASGGETQYF
TGCAGCGTTCCAGCTTCGGGAGGAGAGACCCAGTACTTC
>TRBV29-1|.|few|TRBJ2-1
CSVQQALGEQFF
TGCAGCGTTCAACAGGCGTTGGGTGAGCAGTTCTTC
>TRBV12-3/TRBV12-4|.|.|TRBJ1-2
CASSFESGRGYTF
TGTGCCAGCAGTTTCGAGTCGGGTCGTGGCTACACCTTC
>TRBV27|TRBD2|few|TRBJ2-1
CASSFSRLAGAGEQFF
TGTGCCAGCAGTTTTTCGCGACTAGCGGGAGCGGGTGAGCAGTTCTTC
>TRBV28|.|few|TRBJ2-3
CASSPQGTSTDTQYF
TGTGCCAGCAGTCCCCAGGGGACTTCCACAGATACGCAGTATTTT
>TRBV24-1|TRBD1|few|TRBJ2-5
CATSDPYEGQLETQYF
TGTGCCACCAGTGACCCATATGAGGGACAGTTGGAGACCCAGTACTTC
>TRBV7-9|TRBD1|.|TRBJ1-5
CASSPRGFPRGGNQPQHF
TGTGCCAGCAGCCCCAGGGGGTTTCCCCGTGGGGGCAATCAGCCCCAGCATTTT
>TRBV20-1|.|.|TRBJ2-5
CSAHQETRYF
TGCAGTGCTCACCAAGAGACCCGGTACTTC
>TRBV2|.|.|TRBJ1-2
CASSDQGKYGYTF
TGTGCCAGCAGTGATCAAGGGAAATATGGCTACACCTTC
>TRBV20-1|TRBD1|.|TRBJ2-7
CSARGQAIYEQYF
TGCAGTGCTAGGGGACAGGCTATCTACGAGCAGTACTTC
>TRBV9|.|.|TRBJ1-4
CASSVFGDEKLFF
TGTGCCAGCAGCGTCTTCGGGGATGAAAAACTGTTTTTT
>TRBV20-1|.|.|TRBJ2-1
CSASRDLLNNEQFF
TGCAGTGCTAGCCGGGACCTCCTAAACAATGAGCAGTTCTTC
>TRBV6-5|.|.|TRBJ1-6
CASSYGGIYNSPLHF
TGTGCCAGCAGTTACGGGGGAATCTATAATTCACCCCTCCACTTT
>TRBV7-2|TRBD1|.|TRBJ1-6
CASSPTGGYSPLHF
TGTGCCAGCAGCCCGACAGGGGGCTACTCACCCCTCCACTTT
>TRBV18|.|.|TRBJ2-7
CASSPVLVGAHEQYF
TGTGCCAGCTCACCTGTACTAGTTGGGGCCCACGAGCAGTACTTC
>TRBV6-1|.|few|TRBJ2-5
CAGGETQYF
TGTGCCGGGGGGGAGACCCAGTACTTC
>TRBV20-1|.|.|TRBJ1-5
CSARDAGVGGGMVQPQHF
TGCAGTGCTAGAGATGCAGGAGTGGGTGGGGGGATGGTTCAGCCCCAGCATTTT